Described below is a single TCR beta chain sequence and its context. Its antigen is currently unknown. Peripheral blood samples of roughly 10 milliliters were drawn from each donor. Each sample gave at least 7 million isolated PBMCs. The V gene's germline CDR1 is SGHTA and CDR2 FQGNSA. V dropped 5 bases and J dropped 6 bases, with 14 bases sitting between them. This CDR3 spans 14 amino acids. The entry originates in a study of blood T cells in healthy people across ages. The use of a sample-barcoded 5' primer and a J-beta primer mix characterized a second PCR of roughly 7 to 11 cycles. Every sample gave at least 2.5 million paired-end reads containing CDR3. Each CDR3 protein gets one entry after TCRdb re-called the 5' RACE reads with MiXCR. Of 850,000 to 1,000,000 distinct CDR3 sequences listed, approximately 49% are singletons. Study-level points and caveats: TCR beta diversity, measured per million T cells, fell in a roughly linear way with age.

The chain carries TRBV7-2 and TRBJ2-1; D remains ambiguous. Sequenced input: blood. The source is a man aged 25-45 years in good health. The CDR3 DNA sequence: TGTGCCAGCAGCGGTAGTATTTCTGGCAATGAGCAGTTCTTC. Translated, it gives CASSGSISGNEQFF.